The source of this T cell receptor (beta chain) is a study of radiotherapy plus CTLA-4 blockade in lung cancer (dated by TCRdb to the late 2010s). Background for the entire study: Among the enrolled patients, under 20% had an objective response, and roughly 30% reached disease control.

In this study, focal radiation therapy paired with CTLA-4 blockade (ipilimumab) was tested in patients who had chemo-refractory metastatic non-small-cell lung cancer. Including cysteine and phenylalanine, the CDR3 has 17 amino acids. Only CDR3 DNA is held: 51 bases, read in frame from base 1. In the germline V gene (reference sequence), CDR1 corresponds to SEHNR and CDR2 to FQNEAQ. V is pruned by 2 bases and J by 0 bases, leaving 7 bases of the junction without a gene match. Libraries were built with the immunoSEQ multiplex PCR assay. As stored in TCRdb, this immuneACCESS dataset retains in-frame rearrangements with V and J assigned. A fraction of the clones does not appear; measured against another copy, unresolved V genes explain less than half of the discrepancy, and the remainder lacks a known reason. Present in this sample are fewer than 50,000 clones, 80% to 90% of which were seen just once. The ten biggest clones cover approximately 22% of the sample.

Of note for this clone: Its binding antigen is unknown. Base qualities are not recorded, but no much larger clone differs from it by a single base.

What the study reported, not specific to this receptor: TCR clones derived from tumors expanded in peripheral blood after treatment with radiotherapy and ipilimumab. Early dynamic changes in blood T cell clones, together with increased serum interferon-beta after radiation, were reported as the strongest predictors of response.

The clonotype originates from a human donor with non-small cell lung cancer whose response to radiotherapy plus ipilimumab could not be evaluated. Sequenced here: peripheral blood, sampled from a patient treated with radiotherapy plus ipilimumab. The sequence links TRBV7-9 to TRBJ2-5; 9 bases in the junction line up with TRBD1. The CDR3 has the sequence CASSLRGTGRHQETQYF. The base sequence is TGTGCCAGCAGCTTACGGGGGACAGGGAGGCACCAAGAGACCCAGTACTTC. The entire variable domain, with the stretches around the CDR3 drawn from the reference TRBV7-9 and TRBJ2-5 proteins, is DTGVSQNPRHKITKRGQNVTFRCDPISEHNRLYWYRQTLGQGPEFLTYFQNEAQLEKSRLLSDRFSAERPKGSFSTLEIQRTEQGDSAMYLCASSLRGTGRHQETQYFGPGTRLLVL.